This T cell receptor beta chain was observed in a study of blood T cell repertoires in COVID-19. Produced via immunoSEQ multiplex PCR; TCRdb's table is partial and in-frame only. The sample consists of 9,000 to 15,000 clones, about 71% of them appearing once. The CDR3 runs 14 residues. CDR1 is SGHVS and CDR2 is FQNEAQ in the germline V gene. Trimming cost V 5 bases and J 1 base, with 9 bases left between them. Sequencing used peripheral blood. The chain is built from TRBV7-8 and TRBJ2-1, with D perhaps matching TRBD1 (5 bases). This clonotype was sampled from a man between 60 and 70 years old with COVID-19, enrolled during active disease. CDR3 loop: CASSLRTSYNEQFF. The CDR3 DNA follows: TGTGCCAGCAGCCTCCGGACATCCTACAATGAGCAGTTCTTC.